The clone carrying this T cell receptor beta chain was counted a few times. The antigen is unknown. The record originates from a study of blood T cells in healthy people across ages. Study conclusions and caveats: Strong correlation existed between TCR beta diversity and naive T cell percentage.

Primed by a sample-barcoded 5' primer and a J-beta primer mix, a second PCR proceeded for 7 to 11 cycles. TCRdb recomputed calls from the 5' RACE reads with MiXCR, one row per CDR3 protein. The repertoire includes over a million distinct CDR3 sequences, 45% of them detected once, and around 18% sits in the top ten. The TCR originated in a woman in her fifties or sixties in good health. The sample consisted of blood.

CDR3 DNA: TGTGCCAGCAGCCTGCCGGGACAGACGAGCTCCTACAATGAGCAGTTCTTC. It codes for CASSLPGQTSSYNEQFF. V usage is TRBV14 and J usage is TRBJ2-1; 7 nucleotides align to TRBD1. The CDR3 spans 17 residues. Germline V gene lookup returns CDR1 SGHDN and CDR2 FVKESK. Germline trimming cut 4 bases from V and 0 bases from J; bases unmatched to any gene: 9.